Presented here are 19 T cell receptor beta chains from one specimen sequenced in a study of T cell responses to AZD1222 COVID-19 vaccine. Generated by immunoSEQ multiplex PCR, the TCRdb table keeps only in-frame clones and is missing some. The profile shows about 130,000 clones, over 65% of them singletons. Sequenced material: peripheral blood, taken on day 0 of AZD1222 vaccination. These receptors were obtained from an adult in good health.

J is TRBJ1-5 and V is TRBV28, with D possibly TRBD1 on 6 matching bases. The CDR3 is 15 residues long. The V gene's germline CDR1 is MDHEN and CDR2 SYDVKM. Trimming removed 8 bases from V and 3 bases from J, with 17 bases in between. CDR3 amino acids: CASRPQGQPNQPQHF. The CDR3 DNA is TGTGCCAGCCGACCTCAGGGGCAGCCCAATCAGCCCCAGCATTTT.

The rearrangement uses TRBV12-3 or TRBV12-4 and TRBJ1-2, with TRBD1 identical over 9 bases. The trim removed 11 bases at V and 2 bases at J, leaving 6 bases unmatched. The CDR3 is 13 amino acids. CDR3 sequence (DNA): TGTGCCTCCTCCGGACAGGGGAACTATGGCTACACCTTC. Its translation is CASSGQGNYGYTF.

This sequence joins TRBV6-5 and TRBJ1-2; possibly TRBD1 for D (5 bases). The CDR3 has 14 amino acids. Deletions cut 5 bases from V and 1 base from J, with 11 bases between. Germline V lookup: CDR1 MNHEY, CDR2 SVGAGI. CDR3 sequence reads: CASSPGSFNYGYTF. The CDR3 nucleotides are TGTGCCAGCAGTCCAGGGTCGTTTAACTATGGCTACACCTTC.

The chain is built from TRBV10-3 and TRBJ2-2, with 11 bases lining up with TRBD2. In germline, CDR1 is ENHRY, CDR2 SYGVKD. CDR3 length: 14 amino acids. The V gene end was trimmed by 4 bases and the J gene end by 8 bases; junction bases not matched to a gene: 3. The CDR3 loop is CAISATSGGGELFF. Here the CDR3 DNA reads TGTGCCATCAGTGCCACTAGCGGGGGAGGGGAGCTGTTTTTT.

The genes are TRBV27 and TRBJ2-3, with 7 bases aligning to TRBD2. Germline CDR1 reads MNHEY; CDR2 reads SMNVEV (reference sequence). The length of the CDR3 is 15 residues. Trimming took 2 bases from V and 2 from J; bases not matched to a gene: 4. This CDR3 reads CASSLKAGHTDTQYF. As DNA, the CDR3 is TGTGCCAGCAGTTTAAAAGCGGGGCACACAGATACGCAGTATTTT.

This clone appeared once. The V call is TRBV19, the J call TRBJ2-1; no clear D. This CDR3 has 12 residues. Between the trimmed V and J ends, which lost 4 bases and 6 bases, there was a span of 7 bases. The germline V gene encodes CDR1 LNHDA and CDR2 SQIVND (reference sequence). CDR3 in DNA: TGTGCCAGTAGTAGAAACAGCAATGAGCAGTTCTTC. Translation: CASSRNSNEQFF.

V gene TRBV2 combines with J gene TRBJ2-1; 8 nucleotides align to TRBD2. CDR3 length equals 14 residues. The germline V gene has CDR1 SNHLY and CDR2 FYNNEI. V lost 8 bases, J lost 5 bases, and 8 bases stayed unmatched. Here the CDR3 DNA reads TGTGCCAGCGGGAGGCGGGGGGCGAACAATGAGCAGTTCTTC. Translated, it gives CASGRRGANNEQFF.

The V gene is TRBV11-3, the J gene TRBJ2-3, with 9 bases lining up with TRBD1. Germline values: CDR1 SGHNT, CDR2 YENEEA. J gave up 4 bases and V 5 bases, and 4 bases lay outside the gene matches. The CDR3 extends over 14 amino acids. In DNA, the CDR3 is TGTGCCAGCAGCCCGGGACAGGGATCAGATACGCAGTATTTT. This gives the protein CASSPGQGSDTQYF. The variable domain in full, completed from reference TRBV11-3 and TRBJ2-3, reads EAGVVQSPRYKIIEKKQPVAFWCNPISGHNTLYWYLQNLGQGPELLIRYENEEAVDDSQLPKDRFSAERLKGVDSTLKIQPAELGDSAVYLCASSPGQGSDTQYFGPGTRLTVL.

This clone has more than one count but fewer than ten. The chain uses TRBV5-1 and TRBJ2-7; D tentatively fits TRBD1 or TRBD2 (5 bases each). Looked up from germline, CDR1 is SGHRS and CDR2 is YFSETQ. V gave up 0 bases and J gave up 0 bases, with 10 bases separating them. The CDR3 totals 15 residues. The CDR3 nucleotides read TGCGCCAGCAGCTTGGATTCGGGGCCCTCCTACGAGCAGTACTTC. It encodes CASSLDSGPSYEQYF.

This chain connects TRBV5-1 to TRBJ1-1, with a weak D call TRBD1 (6 bases). Trimming cost V 0 bases and J 7 bases, with 22 bases left between them. The length of the CDR3 is 17 residues. Germline V CDR1 and CDR2: SGHRS, YFSETQ. The CDR3 loop is CASSLEVLPTGANEAFF. CDR3 DNA: TGCGCCAGCAGCTTGGAAGTGCTACCGACAGGAGCAAATGAAGCTTTCTTT. Full variable domain (outside the CDR3, taken from reference TRBV5-1 and TRBJ1-1): KAGVTQTPRYLIKTRGQQVTLSCSPISGHRSVSWYQQTPGQGLQFLFEYFSETQRNKGNFPGRFSGRQFSNSRSEMNVSTLELGDSALYLCASSLEVLPTGANEAFFGQGTRLTVV.

J is TRBJ1-2 and V is TRBV5-1; D may be TRBD1 (6 bases). Germline V gene sequence: CDR1 SGHRS, CDR2 YFSETQ. This CDR3 comprises 14 residues. Trimming removed 3 bases at V and 2 bases at J, with 11 bases between. The CDR3 here is CASSSNTGNYGYTF. The CDR3 nucleotides read TGCGCCAGCAGCTCAAATACAGGGAACTATGGCTACACCTTC.

This clone showed up just a few times. The chain uses TRBV15 and TRBJ1-1; perhaps TRBD1 as D (5 bases). Trimming removed 1 base from V and 4 bases from J, with 7 bases in between. The CDR3 contains 13 residues. Germline V CDR1 and CDR2: LNHNV, YYDKDF (reference sequence). Written as DNA, the CDR3 is TGTGCCACCAGCAGAGGGGGGAGCACTGAAGCTTTCTTT. Translation gives CATSRGGSTEAFF.

This chain connects TRBV15 to TRBJ1-6; 8 nucleotides agree with TRBD1. Germline lookup yields CDR1 LNHNV and CDR2 YYDKDF (reference sequence). CDR3 length equals 16 residues. J lost 7 bases, V lost 2 bases, and 7 bases had no gene match. CDR3 nucleotide sequence: TGTGCCACCAGCAGAAGTCGGACAGGGTGGAATTCACCCCTCCACTTT. Translating gives CATSRSRTGWNSPLHF.

The chain uses TRBV5-6 and TRBJ2-2, with D unresolved. V lost 0 bases, J lost 3 bases, and 15 bases lay in between. Germline V gene lookup returns CDR1 SGHDT and CDR2 YYEEEE. This CDR3 has 17 amino acids. CDR3: CASSLGFRPSHTGELFF. The CDR3 nucleotides read TGTGCCAGCAGCTTGGGTTTCAGGCCTTCACACACCGGGGAGCTGTTTTTT.

This chain connects TRBV5-4 to TRBJ2-1, with unresolved D. V was cut by 0 bases and J by 2 bases, with 12 bases left in between. CDR3 size: 16 residues. Germline CDR1 reads SGHNT; CDR2 reads YYREEE (reference sequence). The CDR3 nucleotides read TGTGCCAGCAGCTTGGGTTTGGCAGGAACCTACAATGAGCAGTTCTTC. Its translation is CASSLGLAGTYNEQFF.

This chain links TRBV6-1 with TRBJ1-2, with D possibly being TRBD1 (5 bases). Germline V gives CDR1 MNHNS, CDR2 SASEGT. CDR3 size: 14 residues. The V end was cut by 1 base, the J end by 3 bases, with 9 bases between. CDR3: CASSEVQGDYGYTF. The DNA for the CDR3 is TGTGCCAGCAGTGAAGTTCAGGGTGACTATGGCTACACCTTC.

This clone has only one observation. The gene calls are TRBV28 and TRBJ2-3; TRBD2 might be the D (7 bases). The CDR3 sequence is 15 residues long. From germline, CDR1 is MDHEN and CDR2 SYDVKM. The germline V and J ends were trimmed by 5 bases and 1 base, with 13 bases remaining between them. The CDR3, as DNA: TGTGCCAGCAGTCTACAGGGAGGGGGCACAGATACGCAGTATTTT. Amino acids: CASSLQGGGTDTQYF.

Comments on this clone: Other DNA sequences in this sample translate to the same CDR3. The chain recombines TRBV11-2 with TRBJ1-2; D gene unclear. Germline V gives CDR1 SGHAT, CDR2 FQNNGV. V was shortened by 0 bases and J by 4 bases, with 3 bases between the two germline ends. This CDR3 region has 12 residues. In DNA form, the CDR3 reads TGTGCCAGCAGCTTAGACAGCTATGGCTACACCTTC. It codes for CASSLDSYGYTF.

The chain employs TRBV2 and TRBJ1-4, with a weak D call TRBD1 (5 bases). CDR3 length: 12 amino acids. Germline-derived CDR1 and CDR2 are SNHLY and FYNNEI. The V and J ends lost 6 bases and 8 bases respectively, with 10 bases between them. The CDR3 nucleotides read TGTGCCAGCAGACAGGTGGGAGAAAAACTGTTTTTT. Protein sequence: CASRQVGEKLFF.